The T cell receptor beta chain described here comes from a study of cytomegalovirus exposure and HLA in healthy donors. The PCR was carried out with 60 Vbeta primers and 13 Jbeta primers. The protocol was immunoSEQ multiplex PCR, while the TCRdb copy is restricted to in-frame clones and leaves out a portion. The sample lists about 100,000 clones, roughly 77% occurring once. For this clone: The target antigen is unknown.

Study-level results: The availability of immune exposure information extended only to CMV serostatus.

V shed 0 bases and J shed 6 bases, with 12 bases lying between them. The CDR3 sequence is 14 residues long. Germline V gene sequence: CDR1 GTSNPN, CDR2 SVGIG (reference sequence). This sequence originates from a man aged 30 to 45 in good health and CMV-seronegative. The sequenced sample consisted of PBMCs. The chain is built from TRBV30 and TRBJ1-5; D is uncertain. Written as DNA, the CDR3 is TGTGCCTGGAGTGTTTACGGCGCGGGTCAGCCCCAGCATTTT. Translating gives CAWSVYGAGQPQHF.